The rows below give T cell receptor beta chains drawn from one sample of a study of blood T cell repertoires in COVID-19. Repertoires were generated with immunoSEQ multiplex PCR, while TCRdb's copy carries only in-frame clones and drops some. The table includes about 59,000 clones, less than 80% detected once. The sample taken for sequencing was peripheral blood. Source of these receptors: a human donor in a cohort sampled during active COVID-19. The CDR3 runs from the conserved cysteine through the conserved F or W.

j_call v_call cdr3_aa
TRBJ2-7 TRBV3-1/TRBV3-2 CASSYGGRSYEQYF
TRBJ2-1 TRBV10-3 CAISASSGSYNEQFF
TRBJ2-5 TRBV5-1 CASSLAGTSDETQYF
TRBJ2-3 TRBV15 CATSRGLSGSRTSTDTQYF
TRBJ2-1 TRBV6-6 CASSYSSGGSREQFF
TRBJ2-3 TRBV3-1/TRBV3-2 CASSPQLAGAQYF
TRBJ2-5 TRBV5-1 CASSPGSTEETQYF
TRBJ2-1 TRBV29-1 CSVGLAGGSREQFF
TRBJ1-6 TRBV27 CASSFRDLPLHF
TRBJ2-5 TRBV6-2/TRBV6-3 CASSTRASGTQETQYF
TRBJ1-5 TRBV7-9 CASSPGQGINQPQHF
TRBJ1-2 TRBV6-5 CATKGNWGRGYGYTF
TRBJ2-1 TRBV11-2 CASSLGTGEQFF
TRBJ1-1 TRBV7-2 CASSLHRQGAKAFF
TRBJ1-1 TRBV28 CASIKGTGDTEAFF
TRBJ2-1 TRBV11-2 CASSLPGTEQFF
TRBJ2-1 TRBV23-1 CASSLIWAEHNEQFF
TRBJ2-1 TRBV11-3 CASSQSGAYNEQFF
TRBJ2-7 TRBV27 CASSLRGGNEQYF
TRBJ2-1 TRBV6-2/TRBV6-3 CASSYPTGSYYTSSYNEQFF
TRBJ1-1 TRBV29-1 CSVIVGQGEVNTEAFF
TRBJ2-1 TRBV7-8 CASSRPMSGGQLEQFF
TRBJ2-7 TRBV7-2 CASSAGQPRAYEQYF
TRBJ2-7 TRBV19 CASSRWTSGEQYF
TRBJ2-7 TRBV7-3 CASSLWGPLAVSSYEQYF
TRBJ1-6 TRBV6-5 CASRVQGEGSPLHF
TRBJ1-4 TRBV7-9 CASSFFQGSNEKLFF
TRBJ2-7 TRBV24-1 CATSDPRTAGEQYF
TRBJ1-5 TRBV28 CASSPGHLNQPQHF